These T cell receptor beta chains were read from a single sample in a study of PD-1 blockade in classical Hodgkin lymphoma. Using immunoSEQ multiplex PCR, the repertoire was profiled, and TCRdb retains in-frame clones only, with some absent. The data show around 99,000 clones, 80% to 90% seen once. The specimen comprised peripheral blood mononuclear cells (PBMCs), sampled before the second cycle of nivolumab. These receptor sequences come from a human donor with classical Hodgkin lymphoma. The CDR3 runs from the conserved cysteine through the conserved F or W.

V gene: TRBV29-1
CDR3 protein: CSVVGGGDGTQYF

V gene: TRBV15
CDR3 protein: CATSRGVGSGRNQPQHF

V gene: TRBV6-1
CDR3 protein: CASSEEDLTYNEQFF

V gene: TRBV5-8
CDR3 protein: CASSLGELRVSYEQYF

V gene: TRBV7-3
CDR3 protein: CASSLTGGSDTQYF

V gene: TRBV18
CDR3 protein: CASSPATRTGELFF

V gene: TRBV2
CDR3 protein: CASNSEQYF

V gene: TRBV7-6
CDR3 protein: CASSDNERAGELFF

V gene: TRBV10-3
CDR3 protein: CAIAEGTGELFF

V gene: TRBV5-4
CDR3 protein: CASSSLGLLNEQFF

V gene: TRBV11-2
CDR3 protein: CASSSGLAGGPETQYF